These T cell receptor beta chains were read from a single sample in a study of cytomegalovirus exposure and HLA in healthy donors. TCRdb's copy holds only in-frame clones and misses some; the assay was immunoSEQ multiplex PCR. The sample holds around 120,000 clones; approximately 70% are singletons and the top ten take over 2%. The material sequenced was PBMCs. The receptors stem from a woman aged 60-75 years in good health and CMV-seropositive. Each CDR3 is given with its conserved first and last residue. Fields, in order: V gene, D gene, clone size, J gene, CDR3 length, CDR3 DNA, CDR3 protein. A D gene is named only where the DNA matches it firmly. The size field is filled for only some rows; it gives once, few, many or a size class.

TRBV7-2,TRBD2,few,TRBJ2-5,16,TGTGCCAGCAGCCCCCTGAGTAGCGGGGGGCTGGAGACCCAGTACTTC,CASSPLSSGGLETQYF
TRBV4-2,TRBD2,.,TRBJ2-5,18,TGTGCCAGCAGCCAAGATCTTACTAGCGGGGGTCTCCAAGAGACCCAGTACTTC,CASSQDLTSGGLQETQYF
TRBV2,.,.,TRBJ2-7,16,TGTGCCAGCAGCCCCCCGACAGCCTTTAGCTCCTACGAGCAGTACTTC,CASSPPTAFSSYEQYF
TRBV6-1,TRBD2,few,TRBJ2-3,18,TGTGCCAGCAGTGAACCTATACTAGCGGGGGGCTACACAGATACGCAGTATTTT,CASSEPILAGGYTDTQYF
TRBV5-3,TRBD2,.,TRBJ2-7,16,TGTGCCAGAAGTCCCCTCGGGGGGGGGACCCACGGCGAGCAGTACTTC,CARSPLGGGTHGEQYF
TRBV7-9,.,.,TRBJ1-6,16,TGTGCCAGCAGCTTAGGGGCAGTCCGCTTCAATTCACCCCTCCACTTT,CASSLGAVRFNSPLHF
TRBV6-6,.,few,TRBJ1-4,14,TGTGCCAGCAGCTCAGCGGTGCCTAATGAAAAACTGTTTTTT,CASSSAVPNEKLFF
TRBV25-1,.,.,TRBJ2-3,14,TGTGCCAGCAGACAGAGTCCTAGCACAGATACGCAGTATTTT,CASRQSPSTDTQYF
TRBV25-1,.,.,TRBJ2-3,12,TGTGCCAGCAGTCAAGGGGCGGATACGCAGTATTTT,CASSQGADTQYF
TRBV7-9,.,.,TRBJ1-2,14,TGTGCCAGCAGCTCTCAAGGGAGAATAGGTGGCTACACCTTC,CASSSQGRIGGYTF
TRBV25-1,.,few,TRBJ2-7,15,TGTGCCAGCAGTGAATTTGCCGGGAATTCCTACGAGCAGTACTTC,CASSEFAGNSYEQYF
TRBV27,.,.,TRBJ1-6,17,TGTGCCAGCAGTTTAGACGGGATATCATCCTATAATTCACCCCTCCACTTT,CASSLDGISSYNSPLHF
TRBV13,TRBD1,.,TRBJ1-4,14,TGTGCTAGCAGCGCCGGGACAGGGGAAGAAAAACTGTTTTTT,CASSAGTGEEKLFF
TRBV6-5,.,.,TRBJ2-2,12,TGTGCCAGCAGTTATGGGCGCGAGGAGCTGTTTTTT,CASSYGREELFF
TRBV6-5,.,few,TRBJ1-5,13,TGTGCCAGCATTCCCCGGGGGGGTCAGCCCCAGCATTTT,CASIPRGGQPQHF
TRBV2,.,.,TRBJ1-1,13,TGTGCCAGCAGTGAGGCCAGTGTTACTGAAGCTTTCTTT,CASSEASVTEAFF
TRBV2,.,.,TRBJ2-7,13,TGTGCCAGCACAGGACGGGGCTCCTACGAGCAGTACTTC,CASTGRGSYEQYF
TRBV13,.,.,TRBJ1-1,13,TGTGCCAGCAAGGACACCTCAAACGCTGAAGCTTTCTTT,CASKDTSNAEAFF
TRBV11-3,TRBD2,.,TRBJ2-2,20,TGTGCCAGCAGCTTAGCCCCACTAGCGGGGGGGCTCGGTAGCACCGGGGAGCTGTTTTTT,CASSLAPLAGGLGSTGELFF
TRBV5-4,TRBD1,.,TRBJ1-3,16,TGTGCCAGCAGCTTGGTAGAGGGGGCAAACGGAAACACCATATATTTT,CASSLVEGANGNTIYF